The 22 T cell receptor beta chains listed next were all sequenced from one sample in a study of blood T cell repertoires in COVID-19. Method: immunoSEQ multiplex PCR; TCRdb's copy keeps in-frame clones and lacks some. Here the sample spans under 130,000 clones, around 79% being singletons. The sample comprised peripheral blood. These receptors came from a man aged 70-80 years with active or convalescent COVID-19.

The CDR3 bases are TGTGCCAGCTCACCACCGGGGACAGGGGGCCAGCAGTTCTTC. It translates to CASSPPGTGGQQFF. The rearrangement links TRBV18 to TRBJ2-1; 12 nucleotides align to TRBD1. The CDR3 totals 14 residues. The germline CDR1 and CDR2 sequences are KGHSH and LQKENI. Trimming removed 0 bases from V and 11 bases from J; junction bases left unmatched: 2. Complete variable domain (other parts from reference TRBV18 and TRBJ2-1): NAGVMQNPRHLVRRRGQEARLRCSPMKGHSHVYWYRQLPEEGLKFMVYLQKENIIDESGMPKERFSAEFPKEGPSILRIQQVVRGDSAAYFCASSPPGTGGQQFFGPGTRLTVL.

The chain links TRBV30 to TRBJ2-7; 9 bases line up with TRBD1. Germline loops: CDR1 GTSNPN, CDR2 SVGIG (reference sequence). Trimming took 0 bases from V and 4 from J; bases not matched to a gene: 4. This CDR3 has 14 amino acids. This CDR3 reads CAWSVGTGKYEQYF. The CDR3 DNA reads TGTGCCTGGAGTGTCGGGACAGGGAAGTACGAGCAGTACTTC.

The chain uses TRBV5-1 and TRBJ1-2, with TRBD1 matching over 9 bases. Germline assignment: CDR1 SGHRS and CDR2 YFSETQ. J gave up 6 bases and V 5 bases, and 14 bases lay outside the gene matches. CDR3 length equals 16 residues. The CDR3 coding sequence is TGCGCCAGCAGGAAAGACCCGGGACAGGGTGAGGATGGCTACACCTTC. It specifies CASRKDPGQGEDGYTF.

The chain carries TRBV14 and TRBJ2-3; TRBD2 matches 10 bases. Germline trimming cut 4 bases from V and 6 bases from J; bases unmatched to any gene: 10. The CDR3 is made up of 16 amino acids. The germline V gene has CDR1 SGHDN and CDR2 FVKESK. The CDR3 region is CASSPFLAGVSDTQYF. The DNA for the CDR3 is TGTGCCAGCAGCCCCTTCCTAGCGGGGGTGAGCGATACGCAGTATTTT.

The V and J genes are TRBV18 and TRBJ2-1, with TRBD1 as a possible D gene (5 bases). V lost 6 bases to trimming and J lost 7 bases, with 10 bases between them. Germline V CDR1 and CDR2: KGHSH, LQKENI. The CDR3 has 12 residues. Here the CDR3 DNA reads TGTGCCAGCTCTCAACAGGATAATGAGCAGTTCTTC. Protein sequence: CASSQQDNEQFF.

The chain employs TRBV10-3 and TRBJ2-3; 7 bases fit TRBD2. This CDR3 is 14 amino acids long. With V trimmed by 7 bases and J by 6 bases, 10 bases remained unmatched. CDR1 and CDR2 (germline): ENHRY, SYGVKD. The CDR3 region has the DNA TGTGCCATCATGAGGGGCGGGGAGGGGGATACGCAGTATTTT. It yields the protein CAIMRGGEGDTQYF.

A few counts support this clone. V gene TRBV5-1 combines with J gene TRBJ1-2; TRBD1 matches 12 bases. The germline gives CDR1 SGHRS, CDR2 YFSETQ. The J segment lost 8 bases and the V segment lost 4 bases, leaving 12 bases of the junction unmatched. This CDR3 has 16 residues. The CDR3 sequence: CASSDPGTGGGGGYTF. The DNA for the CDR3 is TGCGCCAGCAGCGACCCCGGGACAGGGGGCGGAGGCGGCTACACCTTC.

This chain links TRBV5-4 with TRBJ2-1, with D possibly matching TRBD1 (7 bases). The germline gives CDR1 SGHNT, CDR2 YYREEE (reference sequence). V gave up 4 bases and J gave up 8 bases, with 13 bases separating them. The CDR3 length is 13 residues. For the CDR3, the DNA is TGTGCCAGCAGCCCGCAGGGGGGCCATGAGCAGTTCTTC. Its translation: CASSPQGGHEQFF.

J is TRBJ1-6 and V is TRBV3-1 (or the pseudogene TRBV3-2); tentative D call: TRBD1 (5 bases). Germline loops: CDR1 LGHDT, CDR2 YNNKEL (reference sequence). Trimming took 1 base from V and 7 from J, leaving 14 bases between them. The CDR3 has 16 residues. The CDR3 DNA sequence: TGTGCCAGCAGCCAAGGACAGCCTGATGCAAATTCACCCCTCCACTTT. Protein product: CASSQGQPDANSPLHF.

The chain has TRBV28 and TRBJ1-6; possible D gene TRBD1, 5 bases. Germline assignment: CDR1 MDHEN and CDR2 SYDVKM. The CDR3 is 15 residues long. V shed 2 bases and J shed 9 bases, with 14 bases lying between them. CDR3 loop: CASSLQGLRLSPLHF. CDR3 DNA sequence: TGTGCCAGCAGTTTACAGGGCTTAAGGCTTTCACCCCTCCACTTT.

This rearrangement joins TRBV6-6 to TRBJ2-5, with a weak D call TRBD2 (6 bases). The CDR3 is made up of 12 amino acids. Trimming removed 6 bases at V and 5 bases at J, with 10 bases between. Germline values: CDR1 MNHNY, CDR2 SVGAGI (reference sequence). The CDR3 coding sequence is TGTGCCAGCAGGCGGGATGAGGAGACCCAGTACTTC. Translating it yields CASRRDEETQYF.

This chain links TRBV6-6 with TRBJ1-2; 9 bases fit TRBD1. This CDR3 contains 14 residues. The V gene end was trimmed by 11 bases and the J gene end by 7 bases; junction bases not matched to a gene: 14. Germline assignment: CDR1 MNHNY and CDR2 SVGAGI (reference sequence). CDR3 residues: CASNPLQGAGGYTF. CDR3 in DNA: TGTGCCTCCAATCCACTACAGGGGGCGGGTGGCTACACCTTC.

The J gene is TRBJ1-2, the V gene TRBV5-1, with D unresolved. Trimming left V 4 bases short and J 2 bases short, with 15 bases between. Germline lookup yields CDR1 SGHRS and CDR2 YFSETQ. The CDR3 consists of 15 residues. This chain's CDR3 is CASSPSPLPNYGYTF. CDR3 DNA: TGCGCCAGCAGCCCGAGCCCGCTTCCCAACTATGGCTACACCTTC.

CDR3 nucleotides: TGTGCCAGCAGGGTGGGACTAGCGGGCTCCTACGAGCAGTACTTC. It is translated as CASRVGLAGSYEQYF. The chain recombines TRBV5-5 with TRBJ2-7; 12 bases are shared with TRBD2. Trimming at V came to 5 bases and at J to 0 bases, leaving 3 bases not matched to a gene. The length of the CDR3 is 15 residues. Per germline, CDR1 SGHKS and CDR2 YYEKEE (reference sequence).

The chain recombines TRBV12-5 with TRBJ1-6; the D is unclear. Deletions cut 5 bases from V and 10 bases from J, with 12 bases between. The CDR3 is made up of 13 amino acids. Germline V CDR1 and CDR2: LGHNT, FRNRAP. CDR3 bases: TGTGCTAGTGGTCCTGACATGAGATCACCCCTCCACTTT. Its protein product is CASGPDMRSPLHF.

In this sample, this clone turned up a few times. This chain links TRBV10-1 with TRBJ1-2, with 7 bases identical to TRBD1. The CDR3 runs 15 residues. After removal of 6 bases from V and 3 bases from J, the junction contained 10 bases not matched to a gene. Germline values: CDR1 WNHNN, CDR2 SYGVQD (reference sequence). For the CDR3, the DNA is TGCGCCAGCAGACCTAACAGGGGAAACTACTATGGCTACACCTTC. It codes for CASRPNRGNYYGYTF.

The CDR3 DNA sequence: TGTGCCAGCAGTTTAAGCTGGACTGAAGCTTTCTTT. Encoded protein: CASSLSWTEAFF. The chain employs TRBV12-3 or TRBV12-4 and TRBJ1-1; no firm D call. Trimming left V 2 bases short and J 5 bases short, with 6 bases between. The CDR3 is made up of 12 amino acids.

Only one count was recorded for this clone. The CDR3 nucleotides read TGTGCCTGGAACAGGGGGCGCGGCTACACCTTC. Its protein product is CAWNRGRGYTF. The rearrangement links TRBV30 to TRBJ1-2; 9 bases map to TRBD1. V gave up 4 bases and J gave up 8 bases; unmatched junction bases: 2. The CDR3 extends over 11 amino acids. CDR1 and CDR2 (germline): GTSNPN, SVGIG (reference sequence). Supplemented by reference TRBV30 and TRBJ1-2, the full variable domain reads SQTIHQWPATLVQPVGSPLSLECTVEGTSNPNLYWYRQAAGRGLQLLFYSVGIGQISSEVPQNLSASRPQDRQFILSSKKLLLSDSGFYLCAWNRGRGYTFGSGTRLTVV.

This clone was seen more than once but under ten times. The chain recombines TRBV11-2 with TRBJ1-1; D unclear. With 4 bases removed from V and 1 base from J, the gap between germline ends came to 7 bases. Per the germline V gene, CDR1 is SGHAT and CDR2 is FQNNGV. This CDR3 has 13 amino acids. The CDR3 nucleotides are TGTGCCAGCAGCTCCGGGTGGAACACTGAAGCTTTCTTT. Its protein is CASSSGWNTEAFF.

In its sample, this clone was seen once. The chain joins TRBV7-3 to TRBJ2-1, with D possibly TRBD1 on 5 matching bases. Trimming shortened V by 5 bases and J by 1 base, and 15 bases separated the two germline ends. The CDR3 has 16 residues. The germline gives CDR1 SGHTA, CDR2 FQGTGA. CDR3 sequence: CASSLFLDSSYNEQFF. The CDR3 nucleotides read TGTGCCAGCAGCCTCTTTCTCGACAGTTCCTACAATGAGCAGTTCTTC.

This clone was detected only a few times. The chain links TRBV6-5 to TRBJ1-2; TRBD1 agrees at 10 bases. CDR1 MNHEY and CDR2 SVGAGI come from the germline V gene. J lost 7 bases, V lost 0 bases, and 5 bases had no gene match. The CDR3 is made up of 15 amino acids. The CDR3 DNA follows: TGTGCCAGCAGTTACTCGGCGACAGGGGGCCTTGGCTACACCTTC. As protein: CASSYSATGGLGYTF.

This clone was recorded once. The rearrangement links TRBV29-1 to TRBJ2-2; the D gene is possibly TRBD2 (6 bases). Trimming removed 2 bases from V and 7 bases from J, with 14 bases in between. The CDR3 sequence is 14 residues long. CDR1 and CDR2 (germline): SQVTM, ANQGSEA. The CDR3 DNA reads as TGCAGCGTTGAACGCTTGGGAGGTAGCGGGGAGCTGTTTTTT. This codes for CSVERLGGSGELFF.